The 15 T cell receptor beta chains in this list originate from one sample, sequenced in a study of T cells after posttransplantation cyclophosphamide. Here immunoSEQ multiplex PCR was the method, and the copy in TCRdb shows in-frame clones only, minus some. The repertoire holds about 16,000 clones, with roughly 91% as singletons. Sampled 1 year posttransplant, controls received myeloablative marrow transplants, methotrexate and a calcineurin inhibitor. Specimen: PBMCs, collected after an allogeneic stem cell transplant with a calcineurin inhibitor and methotrexate. The receptors were gathered from a male patient aged 50 to 59 who received an allogeneic stem cell transplant from an unrelated donor, was CMV-positive, and had chronic GVHD only. Some of these T cells may belong to the graft donor.

The table lists this clone with a few counts. This sequence joins TRBV19 and TRBJ2-1, with 9 bases matching TRBD1. The CDR3 covers 13 residues. V shed 5 bases and J 7 bases; nucleotides not matched to a gene: 3. CDR1 and CDR2 from the germline V gene are LNHDA and SQIVND (reference sequence). This chain's CDR3 is CASSLGQGNEQFF. The CDR3 region has the DNA TGTGCCAGTAGTTTGGGACAGGGAAATGAGCAGTTCTTC.

The chain carries TRBV12-5 and TRBJ2-2; D possibly corresponds to TRBD2 (5 bases). The CDR3 spans 15 residues. The germline V and J ends were trimmed by 5 bases and 7 bases, with 17 bases remaining between them. CDR1 and CDR2 from the germline V gene are LGHNT and FRNRAP. The CDR3 DNA is TGTGCTAGTGGTCCCCGCGGAGGATTTTACGGGGAGCTGTTTTTT. Encoded protein: CASGPRGGFYGELFF.

In DNA form, the CDR3 reads TGTGCCAGCAGTTACGAAGCCAGACACTCTGGAAACACCATATATTTT. It is translated as CASSYEARHSGNTIYF. The chain joins TRBV6-8 to TRBJ1-3; D is undetermined. The CDR3 loop spans 16 amino acids. Germline V CDR1 and CDR2: MNHGY, SAAAGT. The V end lost 2 bases, the J end lost 0 bases, and 11 bases lay between the germline ends.

This clone was observed once. This chain links TRBV5-8 with TRBJ2-6; no reliable D call. V dropped 0 bases and J dropped 4 bases, with 8 bases sitting between them. The CDR3 runs to 15 residues. CDR1 and CDR2 from the germline V gene are SGHTS and YDEGEE. This CDR3 is CASSLELKGANVLTF. The CDR3 nucleotides are TGTGCCAGCAGCTTGGAACTAAAAGGGGCCAACGTCCTGACTTTC.

V is TRBV14 and J is TRBJ2-3; no clear D gene. This CDR3 has 14 amino acids. Trimming shortened V by 0 bases and J by 5 bases, and 9 bases separated the two germline ends. Germline CDR1 reads SGHDN; CDR2 reads FVKESK. The DNA of the CDR3 is TGTGCCAGCAGCCAAGACCCGGCTAGAGATACGCAGTATTTT. This translates into CASSQDPARDTQYF.

The rearrangement uses TRBV7-8 and TRBJ2-2; 7 bases match TRBD2. The ends lost 6 bases at V and 3 bases at J; junction bases unmatched: 13. The CDR3 runs to 17 residues. CDR1 is SGHVS and CDR2 is FQNEAQ in the germline V gene. As DNA, the CDR3 is TGTGCCAGCAGTCCGGGGGGAAGGAGGGCCGACACCGGGGAGCTGTTTTTT. Amino acids: CASSPGGRRADTGELFF.

The gene calls are TRBV4-1 and TRBJ2-1; a weak D match, TRBD2 (5 bases). This CDR3 contains 16 residues. CDR1 and CDR2 (germline): MGHRA, YSYEKL. V was cut by 0 bases and J by 3 bases, with 12 bases left in between. The CDR3 spells CASSQDIWRSYNEQFF. CDR3 nucleotides: TGCGCCAGCAGCCAAGATATTTGGAGGAGCTACAATGAGCAGTTCTTC.

The V and J genes are TRBV6-5 and TRBJ1-6; 8 nucleotides agree with TRBD1. The V gene's germline CDR1 is MNHEY and CDR2 SVGAGI. The CDR3 has 14 residues. J gave up 10 bases and V 6 bases, and 8 bases lay outside the gene matches. CDR3 protein: CASRDRASISPLHF. The CDR3 region has the DNA TGTGCCAGCAGGGACAGGGCATCCATATCACCCCTCCACTTT.

The V call is TRBV5-6, the J call TRBJ2-1; 13 bases line up with TRBD2. The CDR3 consists of 15 residues. Germline loops: CDR1 SGHDT, CDR2 YYEEEE. The trim removed 4 bases at V and 8 bases at J, leaving 6 bases unmatched. CDR3 nucleotide sequence: TGTGCCAGCAGCCATGGACTAGCGGGAGATTATGAGCAGTTCTTC. It codes for CASSHGLAGDYEQFF.

V is TRBV2 and J is TRBJ2-7; TRBD2 aligns across 7 bases. Losses at the gene ends were 5 bases for V and 1 base for J; bases not matched to a gene: 8. The CDR3 has 15 amino acids. CDR1 SNHLY and CDR2 FYNNEI come from the germline V gene. CDR3 DNA: TGTGCCAGCAGTCTGGCAGAGCGGGGATCCTACGAGCAGTACTTC. Encoded protein: CASSLAERGSYEQYF.

The chain is built from TRBV5-4 and TRBJ1-1; tentative D call: TRBD1 (6 bases). CDR1 and CDR2 from the germline V gene are SGHNT and YYREEE (reference sequence). CDR3 size: 13 residues. Between the trimmed V and J ends, which lost 5 bases and 2 bases, there was a span of 10 bases. This CDR3 reads CASSSGANTEAFF. The CDR3 nucleotides are TGTGCCAGCAGTTCAGGGGCAAACACTGAAGCTTTCTTT.

The gene calls are TRBV9 and TRBJ2-5; D may be TRBD1 (6 bases). The V end lost 0 bases, the J end lost 1 base, and 10 bases lay between the germline ends. The V gene's germline CDR1 is SGDLS and CDR2 YYNGEE. The CDR3 is 15 residues long. The CDR3 sequence: CASSVGQGSQETQYF. The CDR3 DNA follows: TGTGCCAGCAGCGTAGGGCAGGGGTCCCAAGAGACCCAGTACTTC.

V usage is TRBV5-6 and J usage is TRBJ2-5, with D possibly TRBD2 on 5 matching bases. CDR1 and CDR2 from the germline V gene are SGHDT and YYEEEE. CDR3 size: 13 residues. Between the trimmed V and J ends, which lost 1 base and 5 bases, there was a span of 9 bases. The CDR3 nucleotides are TGTGCCAGCAGCTTGTTAGCGAGGGAGACCCAGTACTTC. Protein sequence: CASSLLARETQYF.

This clone was found a few times. This chain links TRBV7-9 with TRBJ1-1; D may be TRBD1 (5 bases). With 0 bases removed from V and 6 bases from J, the gap between germline ends came to 11 bases. Germline lookup yields CDR1 SEHNR and CDR2 FQNEAQ (reference sequence). The CDR3 sequence is 14 residues long. CDR3 in amino acids: CASSLAGGVAEAFF. DNA of the CDR3: TGTGCCAGCAGCTTAGCGGGAGGGGTGGCTGAAGCTTTCTTT.

The rearrangement links TRBV10-3 to TRBJ2-2; TRBD2 agrees at 8 bases. The germline V gene encodes CDR1 ENHRY and CDR2 SYGVKD. Trimming cost V 4 bases and J 8 bases; bases outside gene matches: 6. This CDR3 region has 14 residues. The CDR3 here is CAISGGLVPGELFF. The CDR3 nucleotides read TGTGCCATCAGTGGGGGACTAGTCCCTGGGGAGCTGTTTTTT.